The clone carrying this T cell receptor beta chain showed up many times. Its antigen is currently unknown. This record belongs to a study of CD8+CD57+ T cells in acquired aplastic anemia. For the study at large: DNA recovered from sorted CD4+ and CD8+ cells had a mean of approximately 3.2 ug.

TCR beta VDJ and CDR3 profiles were obtained from a genomic DNA template. TCRdb ran MiXCR on the reads and lists one entry per CDR3 protein. The sample contains approximately 130,000 distinct CDR3 sequences, about 43% of which appear only once. Study conclusions and caveats: A set of more than 25 CD8+ CDR3 sequences was shared between patients and controls, and these sequences appeared highly expressed in patients. Significant differences in CD8+ Simpson's diversity were not observed between patients and controls.

Patients included in sequencing had previously demonstrated CD8+CD57+ cell expansion by flow cytometry. The diagnosis in all patients was severe acquired aplastic anemia. The CDR3 has 13 amino acids. Germline V lookup: CDR1 SGHTS, CDR2 YDEGEE. Trimming took 1 base from V and 3 from J, leaving 5 bases between them. The origin of this receptor is a human donor with aplastic anemia. The sample consisted of sorted CD4+, CD8+, or CD8+CD57+ T cells (not recorded which) from PBMCs. V gene TRBV5-8 combines with J gene TRBJ1-5; no definite D call. The CDR3 reads CASSLMANQPQHF. As DNA, the CDR3 is TGTGCCAGCAGCTTGATGGCCAATCAGCCCCAGCATTTT.